One T cell receptor (beta chain) is described in this entry. Its antigen is as yet unknown. The data were taken from a study of T cell responses to AZD1222 COVID-19 vaccine. Study-wide points: Females made up more of the donors, who were largely white British, and clonal diversity may have come out too low. Without day 14 samples, only post-peak T cell repertoires were studied. Rises in breadth and depth of Spike-specific TCRs came after two AZD1222 doses. Seropositive status at baseline applied to only five or six AZD1222 recipients.

CDR1 is LNHDA, CDR2 SQIVND, per germline (reference sequence). V lost 5 bases and J 7 bases, leaving 13 bases between the germline ends. This CDR3 region has 13 residues. TCRdb's copy holds only in-frame clones and misses some; the assay was immunoSEQ multiplex PCR. The repertoire holds more than 95,000 clones, about 89% seen once, with roughly 3.3% in the top ten. The J gene is TRBJ2-3, the V gene TRBV19; no definite D call. The receptor was derived from an adult who received the MenACWY meningococcal vaccine as a control. Material: peripheral blood, obtained 28 days after the second dose of the MenACWY control vaccine. Here the CDR3 reads CASSPSTLNTQYF. CDR3 DNA sequence: TGTGCCAGTAGTCCCAGCACCCTCAATACGCAGTATTTT.